At least ten counts were recorded for the clone carrying this TCR beta chain. cDNA reverse transcribed from extracted RNA served as the sequencing template. Assay used: immunoSEQ multiplex PCR; TCRdb lists only in-frame clones, some missing. The sample yields approximately 150,000 clones, approximately 50% seen once. This sample was included in a study of CD8+ T cells in alopecia areata. Study-level information: Twice a day, 5 to 10 mg of oral tofacitinib was administered to treated patients.

The germline gives CDR1 SGHTA, CDR2 FQGNSA. V lost 8 bases, J lost 0 bases, and 14 bases lay in between. CDR3 length equals 15 residues. The chain has TRBV7-2 and TRBJ1-3; D unclear. The starting material was CD4+ T cells sorted from blood, obtained at week 0. The source is a human donor with alopecia areata. The CDR3 loop is CASQRGINSGNTIYF. In DNA form, the CDR3 reads TGTGCCAGCCAAAGAGGGATTAACTCTGGAAACACCATATATTTT.